The 8 T cell receptor beta chains reported below all come from one sample, sequenced in a study of human T cells and chemical hapten exposure. Sample time point: patch test 1, 2 weeks after DPC sensitization. Treatment of the sample: therapeutic diphenylcyclopropenone sensitization with weekly scalp DPC. TCRdb itself ran the RACE reads through MiXCR, one entry per CDR3 protein. The table has about 83,000 distinct CDR3 sequences, roughly 7.6% seen once; the top ten hold about 1.6%. Here the sequenced sample was whole blood, taken in connection with sensitization to the hapten diphenylcyclopropenone (DPC). The source of these receptors is a woman younger than 45 with alopecia areata. Some clones in this sample may be carry-over from other donors' samples.

The J gene is TRBJ1-2, the V gene TRBV16; TRBD1 is a possible D gene (6 bases). In germline, CDR1 is KGHSY, CDR2 FQNENV. V dropped 0 bases and J dropped 4 bases, with 12 bases sitting between them. The CDR3 extends over 15 amino acids. In nucleotides, the CDR3 is TGTGCCAGCAGCCAATCAGGGACACGCATCTATGGCTACACCTTC. Translated, it gives CASSQSGTRIYGYTF.

This clonotype was found many times. The chain links TRBV7-2 to TRBJ2-7, with 8 nucleotides matching TRBD1. The CDR3 length is 14 residues. From germline, CDR1 is SGHTA and CDR2 FQGNSA. V was pared by 5 bases and J by 7 bases, with 10 bases of the junction left unmatched. The CDR3 DNA is TGTGCCAGCAGCCCCCACGGACAGGGTCCGGAGCAGTACTTC. Its translation: CASSPHGQGPEQYF.

This clonotype was found a few times. This chain connects TRBV30 to TRBJ1-5; possibly TRBD1 for D (5 bases). Trimming cost V 0 bases and J 1 base, with 13 bases left between them. The CDR3 contains 16 residues. Germline CDR1 and CDR2: GTSNPN and SVGIG (reference sequence). The CDR3 here is CAWSVRGGKSNQPQHF. The CDR3 region has the DNA TGTGCCTGGAGTGTACGGGGGGGGAAGAGCAATCAGCCCCAGCATTTT.

The V and J genes are TRBV30 and TRBJ1-3, with a tentative D call TRBD1 (6 bases). The CDR3 consists of 16 residues. Trimming left V 3 bases short and J 0 bases short, with 15 bases between. CDR1 and CDR2 (germline): GTSNPN, SVGIG (reference sequence). The CDR3 loop reads CAWRHKSRGSGNTIYF. The CDR3 coding sequence is TGTGCCTGGAGGCACAAATCCAGGGGCTCTGGAAACACCATATATTTT.

The sample holds many counts of this clonotype. The chain links TRBV20-1 to TRBJ2-3; 8 nucleotides match TRBD2. The trim removed 0 bases at V and 1 base at J, leaving 12 bases unmatched. Looked up from germline, CDR1 is DFQATT and CDR2 is SNEGSKA (reference sequence). The CDR3 has 18 residues. Written as DNA, the CDR3 is TGCAGTGCTAGAGATCTTGGGGGAAGCGGGGGCCGCACAGATACGCAGTATTTT. Translation: CSARDLGGSGGRTDTQYF.

This clonotype has ten or more counts. V and J are TRBV30 and TRBJ2-7, with 10 bases matching TRBD1. The CDR3 has 14 residues. Germline-derived CDR1 and CDR2 are GTSNPN and SVGIG (reference sequence). V was clipped by 4 bases and J by 6 bases; unmatched bases: 9. The CDR3 protein is CAWTARDRGSEQYF. In DNA form, the CDR3 reads TGTGCCTGGACCGCAAGGGACAGGGGATCCGAGCAGTACTTC.

This chain links TRBV30 with TRBJ1-2; 9 positions agree with TRBD1. Germline V gene lookup returns CDR1 GTSNPN and CDR2 SVGIG (reference sequence). The junction had 11 bases not matched to a gene; V was cut back by 1 base and J by 2 bases. CDR3 length equals 17 residues. CDR3 coding DNA: TGTGCCTGGAGTGGATTCCCCGGGACAGGGTTAAACTATGGCTACACCTTC. Translating it yields CAWSGFPGTGLNYGYTF.

The chain has TRBV29-1 and TRBJ2-3; possibly TRBD2 for D (5 bases). Germline CDR1 and CDR2: SQVTM and ANQGSEA. V shed 6 bases and J shed 2 bases, with 15 bases lying between them. The CDR3 loop spans 14 amino acids. CDR3 amino acids: CSVWTRAYTDTQYF. CDR3 DNA: TGCAGCGTCTGGACTCGAGCTTACACAGATACGCAGTATTTT.